One sample yielded the 27 T cell receptor beta chains listed below, sequenced in a study of T cells in localized non-small cell lung cancer. Method: immunoSEQ multiplex PCR; TCRdb's copy keeps in-frame clones and lacks some. The sample carries some 2,200 clones, 40% recorded once. The sample consisted of lung tumor tissue, taken before any cancer treatment. These receptors were taken from a male donor aged 60 or over with stage II squamous cell lung carcinoma.

The rearrangement uses TRBV29-1 and TRBJ1-1, with D perhaps TRBD1 (6 bases). Germline CDR1 is SQVTM and CDR2 is ANQGSEA. V lost 6 bases and J 1 base, leaving 12 bases between the germline ends. The length of the CDR3 is 13 residues. The CDR3: CSVGLTGNTEAFF. In DNA, the CDR3 is TGCAGCGTAGGATTGACAGGGAACACTGAAGCTTTCTTT.

The chain has TRBV28 and TRBJ2-4; D perhaps matches TRBD2 (6 bases). Trimming removed 2 bases at V and 2 bases at J, with 13 bases between. This CDR3 spans 16 amino acids. Per the germline V gene, CDR1 is MDHEN and CDR2 is SYDVKM. CDR3 coding DNA: TGTGCCAGCAGTTTAAGCGCGGGATGGACCAAAAACATTCAGTACTTC. Its protein product is CASSLSAGWTKNIQYF.

The rearrangement joins TRBV18 to TRBJ2-7, with D perhaps TRBD1 (5 bases). In germline, CDR1 is KGHSH, CDR2 LQKENI. CDR3 length: 12 amino acids. V lost 3 bases and J lost 6, with 9 bases in between. The CDR3: CASSPDRSEQYF. The DNA for the CDR3 is TGTGCCAGCTCACCCGACAGAAGCGAGCAGTACTTC.

This clone rates as large. V and J are TRBV6-1 and TRBJ2-5, with D maybe TRBD1 (5 bases). This CDR3 contains 13 residues. Trimming shortened V by 1 base and J by 5 bases, and 8 bases separated the two germline ends. CDR1 is MNHNS and CDR2 is SASEGT in the germline V gene. This CDR3 reads CASSEGTRETQYF. The CDR3 DNA reads TGTGCCAGCAGTGAAGGGACAAGGGAGACCCAGTACTTC.

V usage is TRBV18 and J usage is TRBJ1-4; D gene unclear. Trimming shortened V by 4 bases and J by 13 bases, and 16 bases separated the two germline ends. The CDR3 covers 13 residues. The V gene's germline CDR1 is KGHSH and CDR2 LQKENI. Here the CDR3 DNA reads TGTGCCAGCTCACTCCGGGATCGAAAAAGACTGTTTTTT. It encodes CASSLRDRKRLFF.

This chain connects TRBV18 to TRBJ2-7; a possible D gene is TRBD2 (6 bases). V was pared by 2 bases and J by 4 bases, with 12 bases between. Per the germline V gene, CDR1 is KGHSH and CDR2 is LQKENI. CDR3 length: 14 residues. The CDR3 region has the DNA TGTGCCAGCTCACCATCGAGCGGGCTTTACGAGCAGTACTTC. Its translation is CASSPSSGLYEQYF.

The chain joins TRBV25-1 to TRBJ1-1, with D perhaps TRBD1 (5 bases). CDR1 and CDR2 (germline): MGHDK, SYGVNS. This CDR3 is 14 amino acids long. Trimming left V 7 bases short and J 2 bases short, with 14 bases between. The CDR3 DNA follows: TGTGCCAGCACCCACCTGGGGGATAACACTGAAGCTTTCTTT. Its protein product is CASTHLGDNTEAFF.

This clone turned up a few times. The chain links TRBV9 to TRBJ2-3; 7 nucleotides align to TRBD2. The CDR3 contains 13 residues. J lost 5 bases, V lost 0 bases, and 0 bases had no gene match. Per the germline V gene, CDR1 is SGDLS and CDR2 is YYNGEE. The CDR3, as DNA: TGTGCCAGCAGCGTAGCTAGCGGAGATACGCAGTATTTT. As protein: CASSVASGDTQYF.

This clone has only one observation. J is TRBJ2-3 and V is TRBV19; D unclear. Germline V gene lookup returns CDR1 LNHDA and CDR2 SQIVND (reference sequence). V lost 2 bases and J 5 bases, leaving 14 bases between the germline ends. The CDR3 contains 15 residues. In nucleotides, the CDR3 is TGTGCCAGTAGTATAACTTCTACGAATATAGATACGCAGTATTTT. Amino acids: CASSITSTNIDTQYF.

V and J are TRBV19 and TRBJ2-5; D is possibly TRBD2 (6 bases). CDR3 length equals 16 residues. Germline values: CDR1 LNHDA, CDR2 SQIVND (reference sequence). V lost 2 bases to trimming and J lost 2 bases, with 15 bases between them. The CDR3 bases are TGTGCCAGTAGTATAAACCCGGGGGTTTCACAAGAGACCCAGTACTTC. This codes for CASSINPGVSQETQYF. The full variable domain, rest sourced from reference TRBV19 and TRBJ2-5, is DGGITQSPKYLFRKEGQNVTLSCEQNLNHDAMYWYRQDPGQGLRLIYYSQIVNDFQKGDIAEGYSVSREKKESFPLTVTSAQKNPTAFYLCASSINPGVSQETQYFGPGTRLLVL.

The chain carries TRBV5-1 and TRBJ1-1; perhaps TRBD1 as D (5 bases). Trimming left V 1 base short and J 1 base short, with 11 bases between. The CDR3 sequence is 15 residues long. CDR1 is SGHRS, CDR2 YFSETQ, per germline. The CDR3, as DNA: TGCGCCAGCAGCTTGTATGGTCAGGGGAACACTGAAGCTTTCTTT. Translating gives CASSLYGQGNTEAFF.

In its sample, this clone was seen a few times. V is TRBV4-1 and J is TRBJ2-2, with 7 bases matching TRBD2. The CDR3 runs 18 residues. CDR1 and CDR2 (germline): MGHRA, YSYEKL. V shed 0 bases and J 2 bases; nucleotides not matched to a gene: 9. The CDR3 is CASSQDWRGSPNTGELFF. As DNA, the CDR3 is TGCGCCAGCAGCCAAGACTGGCGCGGGAGTCCAAACACCGGGGAGCTGTTTTTT.

DNA for the CDR3: TGTGCCAGCAGCTTAGATGCCAGCATCATTACCTACAATGAGCAGTTCTTC. Its translation is CASSLDASIITYNEQFF. This chain connects TRBV11-3 to TRBJ2-1; D is ambiguous. CDR3 length equals 17 residues. Trimming removed 0 bases at V and 2 bases at J, with 14 bases between. CDR1 and CDR2 (germline): SGHNT, YENEEA. The full variable domain, with the rest looked up from reference TRBV11-3 and TRBJ2-1, is EAGVVQSPRYKIIEKKQPVAFWCNPISGHNTLYWYLQNLGQGPELLIRYENEEAVDDSQLPKDRFSAERLKGVDSTLKIQPAELGDSAVYLCASSLDASIITYNEQFFGPGTRLTVL.

The chain recombines TRBV11-3 with TRBJ2-1, with 14 bases identical to TRBD2. V dropped 5 bases and J dropped 2; count of bases not matched to a gene: 11. The germline V gene encodes CDR1 SGHNT and CDR2 YENEEA. CDR3 length: 19 amino acids. The CDR3 bases are TGTGCCAGCAGCCCAAGGCCGGGACTAGCGGGAGTCACCTACAATGAGCAGTTCTTC. Encoded protein: CASSPRPGLAGVTYNEQFF.

This clone is labeled as medium-sized. The rearrangement joins TRBV11-3 to TRBJ2-7; TRBD1 aligns across 7 bases. Germline V gene sequence: CDR1 SGHNT, CDR2 YENEEA. After removal of 5 bases from V and 3 bases from J, the junction contained 7 bases not matched to a gene. The CDR3 covers 14 residues. CDR3 coding DNA: TGTGCCAGCAGCCCCCAGGGACAGCTCTACGAGCAGTACTTC. It yields the protein CASSPQGQLYEQYF.

The chain joins TRBV23-1 to TRBJ2-1, with D possibly TRBD1 on 6 matching bases. TRBV23-1 is placed among ORFs of uncertain function. CDR3 size: 14 residues. V lost 0 bases and J 5 bases, leaving 8 bases between the germline ends. The CDR3 loop reads CASSQSRDNNEQFF. CDR3 DNA: TGCGCCAGCAGTCAATCGAGGGACAACAATGAGCAGTTCTTC.

This clone was detected a few times. The rearrangement links TRBV11-3 to TRBJ2-3; 8 bases map to TRBD2. Trimming cost V 1 base and J 4 bases; bases outside gene matches: 10. In germline, CDR1 is SGHNT, CDR2 YENEEA. The CDR3 sequence is 17 residues long. CDR3 amino acids: CASSLVTSGPKADTQYF. The CDR3 nucleotides are TGTGCCAGCAGCTTAGTCACTAGCGGCCCAAAGGCAGATACGCAGTATTTT.

J is TRBJ2-5 and V is TRBV29-1; D possibly matches TRBD1 or TRBD2 (5 bases each). Trimming pared 7 bases from V and 5 bases from J, leaving 17 bases between. CDR1 is SQVTM, CDR2 ANQGSEA, per germline. The CDR3 sequence is 13 residues long. CDR3 region: CSAPGRGTETQYF. The CDR3 DNA reads as TGCAGCGCTCCGGGACGTGGAACGGAGACCCAGTACTTC.

This chain links TRBV5-1 with TRBJ1-1, with D maybe TRBD1 (5 bases). The CDR3 extends over 15 amino acids. Germline V lookup: CDR1 SGHRS, CDR2 YFSETQ. V gave up 3 bases and J gave up 2 bases, with 14 bases separating them. CDR3 coding DNA: TGCGCCAGCAGCTGGGGACTTAGCACAAACACTGAAGCTTTCTTT. As protein: CASSWGLSTNTEAFF. Using reference TRBV5-1 and TRBJ1-1 for the parts outside the CDR3, the full variable domain is KAGVTQTPRYLIKTRGQQVTLSCSPISGHRSVSWYQQTPGQGLQFLFEYFSETQRNKGNFPGRFSGRQFSNSRSEMNVSTLELGDSALYLCASSWGLSTNTEAFFGQGTRLTVV.

In this sample, this clone turned up a few times. The rearrangement links TRBV19 to TRBJ2-2; TRBD2 agrees at 11 bases. Germline V gives CDR1 LNHDA, CDR2 SQIVND (reference sequence). Trimming at V came to 4 bases and at J to 0 bases, leaving 7 bases not matched to a gene. This CDR3 spans 18 amino acids. CDR3 DNA sequence: TGTGCCAGTAGTAGGCTAGCGGGAGGACCATCGAACACCGGGGAGCTGTTTTTT. It codes for CASSRLAGGPSNTGELFF.

This chain uses TRBV14 with TRBJ2-7, with TRBD1 as a possible D gene (6 bases). CDR1 is SGHDN and CDR2 is FVKESK in the germline V gene. The CDR3 spans 15 residues. With 3 bases removed from V and 3 bases from J, the gap between germline ends came to 15 bases. The CDR3 nucleotides are TGTGCCAGCAGCCACACCGGGACAAGGGTCTACGAGCAGTACTTC. It specifies CASSHTGTRVYEQYF.

J is TRBJ2-7 and V is TRBV6-8; TRBD2 aligns across 8 bases. There are 14 residues in the CDR3. V lost 6 bases, J lost 2 bases, and 6 bases stayed unmatched. The germline V gene has CDR1 MNHGY and CDR2 SAAAGT. CDR3 amino acids: CASRVSAGAYEQYF. The CDR3 nucleotides are TGTGCCAGCAGAGTATCAGCGGGGGCCTACGAGCAGTACTTC.

This rearrangement joins TRBV18 to TRBJ2-1; D possibly corresponds to TRBD2 (5 bases). This CDR3 comprises 14 residues. The germline V and J ends were trimmed by 3 bases and 5 bases, with 11 bases remaining between them. The germline V gene encodes CDR1 KGHSH and CDR2 LQKENI. CDR3 DNA: TGTGCCAGCTCACCCAAGCCCGGGGACAATGAGCAGTTCTTC. As protein: CASSPKPGDNEQFF.

The chain links TRBV15 to TRBJ1-5; 7 nucleotides align to TRBD1. This CDR3 has 15 residues. V shed 1 base and J 7 bases; nucleotides not matched to a gene: 7. Looked up from germline, CDR1 is LNHNV and CDR2 is YYDKDF (reference sequence). CDR3 loop: CATSRGQGSRQPQHF. CDR3 DNA sequence: TGTGCCACCAGCAGAGGACAGGGATCTCGGCAGCCCCAGCATTTT. The full variable domain, with the rest looked up from reference TRBV15 and TRBJ1-5, is DAMVIQNPRYQVTQFGKPVTLSCSQTLNHNVMYWYQQKSSQAPKLLFHYYDKDFNNEADTPDNFQSRRPNTSFCFLDIRSPGLGDTAMYLCATSRGQGSRQPQHFGDGTRLSIL.

The chain has TRBV15 and TRBJ2-7, with TRBD1 matching 7 bases. The V gene end was trimmed by 5 bases and the J gene end by 0 bases; junction bases not matched to a gene: 7. The CDR3 loop spans 15 amino acids. Germline V gene sequence: CDR1 LNHNV, CDR2 YYDKDF (reference sequence). CDR3 DNA: TGTGCCACCAGCCGTACAGGGGCCCTCTCCTACGAGCAGTACTTC. This gives the protein CATSRTGALSYEQYF.

The J gene is TRBJ1-1, the V gene TRBV28; D is unclear. V was cut by 2 bases and J by 8 bases, with 9 bases left in between. This CDR3 is built from 12 residues. CDR1 and CDR2 from the germline V gene are MDHEN and SYDVKM. The CDR3 loop is CASSLLYKEAFF. DNA for the CDR3: TGTGCCAGCAGTTTACTCTATAAGGAAGCTTTCTTT.

Details on this clone: The DNA ends 1 residue before the CDR3 does, and the rest of the CDR3 is filled in from the germline J gene. V and J are TRBV6-1 and TRBJ2-7, with D tentatively TRBD2 (6 bases). The CDR3 length is 14 residues. Germline-derived CDR1 and CDR2 are MNHNS and SASEGT. Trimming shortened V by 1 base and J by 2 bases, and 9 bases separated the two germline ends. CDR3 residues: CASSEGGIAYEQYF. CDR3 DNA, as far as it was read: TGTGCCAGCAGTGAAGGCGGGATAGCCTACGAGCAGTAC.